Detailed here is one TCR beta chain. The CDR3 contains 15 residues. CDR1 and CDR2 from the germline V gene are SGHDT and YYEEEE. V was shortened by 1 base and J by 0 bases, with 8 bases between the two germline ends. Study members were between about 18 and 90 years old and lived in some 22 US regions. The table came from immunoSEQ multiplex PCR; TCRdb's copy has only in-frame clones and leaves some out. The sample holds more than 200,000 clones, about nine tenths seen once. These data belong to a study of blood T cell repertoires in COVID-19. The chain recombines TRBV5-6 with TRBJ2-1; D is possibly TRBD1 (6 bases). The receptor was isolated from a man under 40 in a cohort exposed to, infected with or recovered from COVID-19 (not recorded which). Sequenced input: PBMCs or T cells enriched from blood (not recorded which). CDR3 coding DNA: TGTGCCAGCAGCTTGCAGGGGAGCTCCTACAATGAGCAGTTCTTC. This encodes CASSLQGSSYNEQFF. The full variable domain, in which reference TRBV5-6 and TRBJ2-1 provide the parts outside the CDR3, is DAGVTQSPTHLIKTRGQQVTLRCSPKSGHDTVSWYQQALGQGPQFIFQYYEEEERQRGNFPDRFSGHQFPNYSSELNVNALLLGDSALYLCASSLQGSSYNEQFFGPGTRLTVL.